The TCR beta chain described here comes from a study of PD-1 blockade in mismatch repair-deficient tumors. Study context: Patients had about a dozen mismatch repair-deficient cancer types and were previously treated and progressing. Findings of the study overall: Tumor-resident clones, often absent from pretreatment blood, expanded after pembrolizumab and then contracted.

The trim removed 6 bases at V and 2 bases at J, leaving 3 bases unmatched. The CDR3 loop spans 13 amino acids. Germline V lookup: CDR1 MNHEY, CDR2 SMNVEV (reference sequence). Note on this clone: Its target is not known.

The data were produced by immunoSEQ multiplex PCR, yet TCRdb's version contains in-frame clones alone and is incomplete. The table lists about 120,000 clones, approximately 90% of them singletons, with 13% in the top ten. The clonotype originates from an adult with mismatch repair-deficient cancer. The sequencing here drew on peripheral blood, taken 44 weeks after starting pembrolizumab. This chain joins TRBV27 and TRBJ2-7; TRBD2 agrees at 8 bases. The CDR3 coding sequence is TGTGCCAGCAGCCCGACTAGCGCCTACGAGCAGTACTTC. Protein product: CASSPTSAYEQYF.